Listed below are T cell receptor beta chains from one sample, sequenced in a study of blood T cell repertoires in COVID-19. TCRdb keeps only in-frame clones here, not all; method: immunoSEQ multiplex PCR. The sample shows roughly 290,000 clones, 75% to 90% of them seen only once. Sequencing was done on a sample of PBMCs or T cells enriched from blood (not recorded which). Source of these receptors: a woman aged 40 to 50 who had recovered from COVID-19. Both conserved end residues are part of each CDR3. A D gene is named only where the DNA matches it firmly. Clone size, where shown, is once, few, many, or a class for clones that have expanded.

D gene | CDR3 length | J gene | clone size | V gene | CDR3 protein | CDR3 DNA
TRBD2 | 17 | TRBJ2-1 | - | TRBV20-1 | CSARGTSGRLTYNEQFF | TGCAGTGCTCGTGGGACTAGCGGGAGGCTCACCTACAATGAGCAGTTCTTC
TRBD1 | 12 | TRBJ1-2 | - | TRBV6-5 | CATITGGPGYTF | TGTGCCACCATCACAGGGGGCCCTGGCTACACCTTC
- | 14 | TRBJ1-1 | - | TRBV6-6 | CASSFGGRDTEAFF | TGTGCCAGCAGTTTCGGGGGTCGGGACACTGAAGCTTTCTTT
- | 17 | TRBJ2-1 | once | TRBV4-2 | CASSPSLSGSGLGEQFF | TGTGCCAGCAGCCCTTCCCTTAGCGGCTCCGGGCTGGGTGAGCAGTTCTTC
TRBD2 | 14 | TRBJ2-7 | - | TRBV5-1 | CASHAGGGDYEQYF | TGCGCCAGCCACGCGGGCGGGGGGGACTACGAGCAGTACTTC
- | 14 | TRBJ2-3 | - | TRBV13 | CASSQRTSTDTQYF | TGTGCCAGCAGCCAACGGACTAGCACAGATACGCAGTATTTT
- | 14 | TRBJ1-1 | - | TRBV15 | CATSRAYVNTEAFF | TGTGCCACCAGCAGAGCCTATGTGAACACTGAAGCTTTCTTT
- | 15 | TRBJ2-2 | few | TRBV5-4 | CASSSEVANTGELFF | TGTGCCAGCAGCTCGGAGGTAGCGAACACCGGGGAGCTGTTTTTT
TRBD1 | 13 | TRBJ1-1 | - | TRBV30 | CAWTGQVTTEAFF | TGTGCCTGGACCGGACAGGTTACCACTGAAGCTTTCTTT
- | 13 | TRBJ2-3 | once | TRBV13 | CASSPQSTDTQYF | TGTGCCAGCAGCCCCCAGAGCACAGATACGCAGTATTTT
- | 14 | TRBJ1-2 | - | TRBV7-2 | CASSLEYSNYGYTF | TGTGCCAGCAGCTTAGAATACTCTAACTATGGCTACACCTTC